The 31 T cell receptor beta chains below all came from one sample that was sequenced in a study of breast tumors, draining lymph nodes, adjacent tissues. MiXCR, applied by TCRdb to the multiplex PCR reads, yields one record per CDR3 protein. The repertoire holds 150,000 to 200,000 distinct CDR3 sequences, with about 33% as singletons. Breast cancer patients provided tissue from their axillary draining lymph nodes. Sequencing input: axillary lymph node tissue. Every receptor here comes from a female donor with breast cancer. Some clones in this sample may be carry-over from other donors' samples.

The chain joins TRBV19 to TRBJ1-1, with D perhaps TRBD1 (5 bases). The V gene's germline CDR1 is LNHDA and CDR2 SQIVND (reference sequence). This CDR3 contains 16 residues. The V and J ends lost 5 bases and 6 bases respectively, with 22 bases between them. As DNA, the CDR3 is TGTGCCAGTAGTCAGTCCTCGTGGGGGATGAGTCCTGAAGCTTTCTTT. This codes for CASSQSSWGMSPEAFF.

Here the CDR3 reads CASSKYTIPGAFF. In nucleotides, the CDR3 is TGTGCCAGCAGTAAATACACCATCCCAGGGGCTTTCTTT. The chain is built from TRBV5-4 and TRBJ1-1; perhaps TRBD1 as D (5 bases). Trimming removed 5 bases at V and 11 bases at J, with 19 bases between. This CDR3 is built from 13 residues. The germline V gene has CDR1 SGHNT and CDR2 YYREEE (reference sequence).

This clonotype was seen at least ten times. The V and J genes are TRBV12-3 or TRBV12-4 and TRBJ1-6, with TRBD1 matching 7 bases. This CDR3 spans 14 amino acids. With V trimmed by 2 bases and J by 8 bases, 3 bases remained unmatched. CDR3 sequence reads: CASSLRDSYSPLHF. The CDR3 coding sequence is TGTGCCAGCAGTTTAAGGGACAGCTATTCACCCCTCCACTTT.

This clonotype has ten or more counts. CDR3 protein: CASSDRTATQPQHF. CDR3 in DNA: TGTGCCAGCAGTGATCGAACAGCGACCCAGCCCCAGCATTTT. The V and J genes are TRBV2 and TRBJ1-5; D is uncertain. CDR1 is SNHLY and CDR2 is FYNNEI in the germline V gene. The V gene lost 3 bases and the J gene lost 7 bases, with 13 bases spanning the gap. The CDR3 is made up of 14 amino acids.

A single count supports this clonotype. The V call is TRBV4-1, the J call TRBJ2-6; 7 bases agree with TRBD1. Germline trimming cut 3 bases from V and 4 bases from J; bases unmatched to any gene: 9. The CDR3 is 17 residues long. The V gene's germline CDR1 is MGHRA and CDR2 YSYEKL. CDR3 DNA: TGCGCCAGCAGCCAGGCGACAGGGCGATACGGGGCCAACGTCCTGACTTTC. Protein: CASSQATGRYGANVLTF.

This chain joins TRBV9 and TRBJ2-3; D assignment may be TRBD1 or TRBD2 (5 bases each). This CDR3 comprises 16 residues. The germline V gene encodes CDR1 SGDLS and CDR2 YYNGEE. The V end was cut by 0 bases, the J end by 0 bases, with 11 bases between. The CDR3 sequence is CASSVAGGSSTDTQYF. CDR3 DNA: TGTGCCAGCAGCGTAGCTGGGGGTTCGAGCACAGATACGCAGTATTTT.

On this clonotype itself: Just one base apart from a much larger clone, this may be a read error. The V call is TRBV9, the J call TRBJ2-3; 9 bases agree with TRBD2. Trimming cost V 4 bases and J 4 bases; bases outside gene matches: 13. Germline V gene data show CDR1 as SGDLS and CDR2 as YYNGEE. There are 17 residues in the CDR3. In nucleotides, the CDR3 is TGTGCCAGCAGCCCGTCTCGACTAGCGGAATACGCAGATACGCAGTATTTT. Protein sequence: CASSPSRLAEYADTQYF.

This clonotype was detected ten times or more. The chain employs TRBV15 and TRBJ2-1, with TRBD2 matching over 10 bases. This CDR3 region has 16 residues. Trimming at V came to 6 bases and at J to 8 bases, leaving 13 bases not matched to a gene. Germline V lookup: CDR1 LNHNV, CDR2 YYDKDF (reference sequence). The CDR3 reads CATSSESGRAMDEQFF. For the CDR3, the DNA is TGTGCCACCAGTTCTGAGAGCGGGAGGGCCATGGATGAGCAGTTCTTC.

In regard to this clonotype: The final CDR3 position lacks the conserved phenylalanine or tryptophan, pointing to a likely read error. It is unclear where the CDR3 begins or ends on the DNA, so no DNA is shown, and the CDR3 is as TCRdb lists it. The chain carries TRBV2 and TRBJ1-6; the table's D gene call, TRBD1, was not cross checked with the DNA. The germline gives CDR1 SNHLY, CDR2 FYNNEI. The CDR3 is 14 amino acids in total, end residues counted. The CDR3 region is CASSEETDNSPLQS.

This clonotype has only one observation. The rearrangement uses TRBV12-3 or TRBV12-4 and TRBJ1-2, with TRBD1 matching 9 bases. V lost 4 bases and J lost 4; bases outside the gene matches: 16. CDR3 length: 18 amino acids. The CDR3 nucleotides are TGTGCCAGCAGTTACTCCACCCAGGACAGGGGTTATAGCTATGGCTACACCTTC. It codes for CASSYSTQDRGYSYGYTF.

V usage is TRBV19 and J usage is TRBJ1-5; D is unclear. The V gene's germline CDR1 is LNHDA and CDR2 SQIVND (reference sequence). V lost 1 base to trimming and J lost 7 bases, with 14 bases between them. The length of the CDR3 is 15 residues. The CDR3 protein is CASSIVPGVEQPQHF. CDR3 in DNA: TGTGCCAGTAGTATAGTCCCCGGGGTTGAGCAGCCCCAGCATTTT.

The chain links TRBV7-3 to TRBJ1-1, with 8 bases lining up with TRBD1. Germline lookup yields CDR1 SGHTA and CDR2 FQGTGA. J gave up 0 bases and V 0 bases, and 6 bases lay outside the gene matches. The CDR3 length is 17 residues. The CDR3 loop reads CASSLTGTGYMNTEAFF. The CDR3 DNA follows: TGTGCCAGCAGCTTAACCGGGACAGGTTACATGAACACTGAAGCTTTCTTT. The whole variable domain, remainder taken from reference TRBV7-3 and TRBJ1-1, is GAGVSQTPSNKVTEKGKYVELRCDPISGHTALYWYRQSLGQGPEFLIYFQGTGAADDSGLPNDRFFAVRPEGSVSTLKIQRTERGDSAVYLCASSLTGTGYMNTEAFFGQGTRLTVV.

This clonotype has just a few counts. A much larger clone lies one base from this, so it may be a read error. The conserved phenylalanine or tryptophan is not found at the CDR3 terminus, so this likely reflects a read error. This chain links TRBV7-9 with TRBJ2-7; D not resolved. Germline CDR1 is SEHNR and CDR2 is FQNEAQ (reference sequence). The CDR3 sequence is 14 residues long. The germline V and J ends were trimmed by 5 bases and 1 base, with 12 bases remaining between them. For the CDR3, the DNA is TGTGCCAGCAGCCAAGCGCTGAATTCCTACGAGCAGTACCTC. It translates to CASSQALNSYEQYL.

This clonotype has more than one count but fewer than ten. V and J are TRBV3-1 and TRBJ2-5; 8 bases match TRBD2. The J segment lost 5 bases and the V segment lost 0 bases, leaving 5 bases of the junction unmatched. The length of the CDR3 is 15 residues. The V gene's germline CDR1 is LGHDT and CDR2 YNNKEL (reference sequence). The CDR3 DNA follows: TGTGCCAGCAGCCAAGATTTGGGACTAGGGGAGACCCAGTACTTC. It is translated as CASSQDLGLGETQYF.

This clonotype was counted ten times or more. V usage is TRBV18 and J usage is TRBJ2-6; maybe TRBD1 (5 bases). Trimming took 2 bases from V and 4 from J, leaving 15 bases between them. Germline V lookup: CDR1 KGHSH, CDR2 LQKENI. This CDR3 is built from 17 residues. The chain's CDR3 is CASSPGTGSRGANVLTF. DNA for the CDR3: TGTGCCAGCTCACCAGGAACAGGAAGTCGGGGGGCCAACGTCCTGACTTTC.

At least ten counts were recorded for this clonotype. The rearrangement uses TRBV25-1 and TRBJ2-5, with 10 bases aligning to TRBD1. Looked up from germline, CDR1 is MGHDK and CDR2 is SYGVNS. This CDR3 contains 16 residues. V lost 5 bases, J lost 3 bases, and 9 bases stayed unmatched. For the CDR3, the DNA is TGTGCCAGCAGTCGCCTGACAGGGGGCCTGGAAGAGACCCAGTACTTC. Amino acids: CASSRLTGGLEETQYF.

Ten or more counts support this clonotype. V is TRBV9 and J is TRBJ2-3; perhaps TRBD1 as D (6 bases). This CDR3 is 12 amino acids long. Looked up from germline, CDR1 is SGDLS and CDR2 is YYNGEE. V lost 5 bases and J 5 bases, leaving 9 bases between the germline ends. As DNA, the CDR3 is TGTGCCAGCAGGGGGGCAGGAGATACGCAGTATTTT. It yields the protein CASRGAGDTQYF. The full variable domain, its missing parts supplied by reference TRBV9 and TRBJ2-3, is DSGVTQTPKHLITATGQRVTLRCSPRSGDLSVYWYQQSLDQGLQFLIQYYNGEERAKGNILERFSAQQFPDLHSELNLSSLELGDSALYFCASRGAGDTQYFGPGTRLTVL.

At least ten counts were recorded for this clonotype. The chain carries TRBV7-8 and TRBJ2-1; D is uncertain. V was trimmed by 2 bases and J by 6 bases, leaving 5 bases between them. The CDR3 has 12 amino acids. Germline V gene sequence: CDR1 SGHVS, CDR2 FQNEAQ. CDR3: CASSLSPNEQFF. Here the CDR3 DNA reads TGTGCCAGCAGCTTAAGCCCCAATGAGCAGTTCTTC.

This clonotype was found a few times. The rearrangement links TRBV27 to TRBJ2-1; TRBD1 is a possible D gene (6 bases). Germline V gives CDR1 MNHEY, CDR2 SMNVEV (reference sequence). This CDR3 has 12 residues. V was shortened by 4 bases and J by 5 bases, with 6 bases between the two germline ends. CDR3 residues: CASSSGDNEQFF. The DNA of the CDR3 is TGTGCCAGCAGTTCAGGGGACAATGAGCAGTTCTTC.

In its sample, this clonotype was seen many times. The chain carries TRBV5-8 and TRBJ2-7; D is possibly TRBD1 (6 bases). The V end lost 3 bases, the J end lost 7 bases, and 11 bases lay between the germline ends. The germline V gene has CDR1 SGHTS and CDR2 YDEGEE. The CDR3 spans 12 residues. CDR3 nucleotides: TGTGCCAGCAGCTGGGGAACAGGGGAGCAGTACTTC. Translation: CASSWGTGEQYF. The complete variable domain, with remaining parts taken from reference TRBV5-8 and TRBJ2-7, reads EAGVTQSPTHLIKTRGQQATLRCSPISGHTSVYWYQQALGLGLQFLLWYDEGEERNRGNFPPRFSGRQFPNYSSELNVNALELEDSALYLCASSWGTGEQYFGPGTRLTVT.

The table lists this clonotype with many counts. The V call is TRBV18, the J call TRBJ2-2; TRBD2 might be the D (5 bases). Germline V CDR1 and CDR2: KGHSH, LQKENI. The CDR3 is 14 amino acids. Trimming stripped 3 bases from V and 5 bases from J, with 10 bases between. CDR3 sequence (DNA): TGTGCCAGCTCACCTACCCGGGGAACCGGGGAGCTGTTTTTT. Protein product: CASSPTRGTGELFF. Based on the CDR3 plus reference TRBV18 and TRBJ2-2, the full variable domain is NAGVMQNPRHLVRRRGQEARLRCSPMKGHSHVYWYRQLPEEGLKFMVYLQKENIIDESGMPKERFSAEFPKEGPSILRIQQVVRGDSAAYFCASSPTRGTGELFFGEGSRLTVL.

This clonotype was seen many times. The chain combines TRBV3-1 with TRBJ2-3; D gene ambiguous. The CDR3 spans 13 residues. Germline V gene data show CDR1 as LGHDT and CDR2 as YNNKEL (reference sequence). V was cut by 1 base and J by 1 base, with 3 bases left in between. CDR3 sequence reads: CASSQGGTDTQYF. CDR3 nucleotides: TGTGCCAGCAGCCAAGGGGGCACAGATACGCAGTATTTT.

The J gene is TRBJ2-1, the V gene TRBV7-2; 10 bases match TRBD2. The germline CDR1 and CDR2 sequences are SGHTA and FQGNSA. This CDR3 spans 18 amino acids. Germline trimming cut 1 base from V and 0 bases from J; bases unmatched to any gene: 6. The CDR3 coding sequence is TGTGCCAGCAGCTTAGGGGGTAGCGGGGGGAGCTCCTACAATGAGCAGTTCTTC. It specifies CASSLGGSGGSSYNEQFF.

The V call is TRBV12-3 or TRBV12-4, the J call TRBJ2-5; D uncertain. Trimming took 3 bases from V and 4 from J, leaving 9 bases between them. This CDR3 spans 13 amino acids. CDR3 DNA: TGTGCCAGCAGTTTGAGCGCGCGAGAGACCCAGTACTTC. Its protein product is CASSLSARETQYF.

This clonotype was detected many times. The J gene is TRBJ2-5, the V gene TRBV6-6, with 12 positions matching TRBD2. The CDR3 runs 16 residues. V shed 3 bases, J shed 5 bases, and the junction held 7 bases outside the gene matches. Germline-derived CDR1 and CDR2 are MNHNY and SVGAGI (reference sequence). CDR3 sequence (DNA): TGTGCCAGCAGTTATCTAGCGGGGGGGCCCGGGGAGACCCAGTACTTC. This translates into CASSYLAGGPGETQYF.

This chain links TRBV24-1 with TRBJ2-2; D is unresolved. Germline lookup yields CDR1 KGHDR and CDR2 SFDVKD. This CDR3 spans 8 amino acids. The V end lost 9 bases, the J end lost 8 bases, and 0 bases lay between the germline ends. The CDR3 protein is CATGELFF. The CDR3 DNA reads TGTGCCACCGGGGAGCTGTTTTTT.

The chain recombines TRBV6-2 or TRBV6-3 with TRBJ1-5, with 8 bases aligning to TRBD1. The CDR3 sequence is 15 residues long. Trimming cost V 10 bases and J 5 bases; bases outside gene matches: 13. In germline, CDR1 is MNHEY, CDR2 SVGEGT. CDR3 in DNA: TGTGCCAACGGGCCCCGACAGGGGAGATATCAGCCCCAGCATTTT. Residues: CANGPRQGRYQPQHF.

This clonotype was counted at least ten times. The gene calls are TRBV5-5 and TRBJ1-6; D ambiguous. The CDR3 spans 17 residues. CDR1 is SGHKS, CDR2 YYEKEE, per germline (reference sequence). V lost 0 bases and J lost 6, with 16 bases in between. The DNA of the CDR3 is TGTGCCAGCAGCTTGGCCGGTATAGGGTCCCTTAATTCACCCCTCCACTTT. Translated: CASSLAGIGSLNSPLHF.

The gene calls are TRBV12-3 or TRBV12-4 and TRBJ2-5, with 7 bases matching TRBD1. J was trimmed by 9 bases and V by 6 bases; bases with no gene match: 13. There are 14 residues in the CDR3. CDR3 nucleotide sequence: TGTGCCAGCAGCTATGACAGGGACGGGAAGCCCCAGTACTTC. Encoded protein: CASSYDRDGKPQYF.

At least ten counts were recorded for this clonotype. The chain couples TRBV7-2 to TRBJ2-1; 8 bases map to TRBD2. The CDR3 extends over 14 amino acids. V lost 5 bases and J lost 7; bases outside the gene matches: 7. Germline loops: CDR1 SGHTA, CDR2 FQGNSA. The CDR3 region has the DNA TGTGCCAGCAGCGCAACGACTAGCGCGAATGAGCAGTTCTTC. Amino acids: CASSATTSANEQFF.

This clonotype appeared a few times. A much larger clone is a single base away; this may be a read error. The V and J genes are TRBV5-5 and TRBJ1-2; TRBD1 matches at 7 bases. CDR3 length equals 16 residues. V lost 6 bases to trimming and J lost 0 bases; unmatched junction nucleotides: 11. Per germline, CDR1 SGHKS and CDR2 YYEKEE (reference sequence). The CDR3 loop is CASNFAGTAANYGYTF. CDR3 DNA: TGTGCCAGCAACTTTGCCGGGACAGCCGCTAACTATGGCTACACCTTC.